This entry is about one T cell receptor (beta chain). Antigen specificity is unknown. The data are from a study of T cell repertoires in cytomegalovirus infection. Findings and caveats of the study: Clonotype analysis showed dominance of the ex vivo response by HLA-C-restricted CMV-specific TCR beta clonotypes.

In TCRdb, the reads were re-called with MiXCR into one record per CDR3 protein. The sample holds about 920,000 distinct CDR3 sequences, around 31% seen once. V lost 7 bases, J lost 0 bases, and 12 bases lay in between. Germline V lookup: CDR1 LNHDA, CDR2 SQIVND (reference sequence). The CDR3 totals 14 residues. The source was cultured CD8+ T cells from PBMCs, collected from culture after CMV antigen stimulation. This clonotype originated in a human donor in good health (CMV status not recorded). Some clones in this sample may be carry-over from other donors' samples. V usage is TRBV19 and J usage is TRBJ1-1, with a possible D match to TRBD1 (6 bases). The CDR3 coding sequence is TGTGCCAGTATACAGGGAAACATGAACACTGAAGCTTTCTTT. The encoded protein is CASIQGNMNTEAFF.